The 3 T cell receptor beta chains reported below all come from one sample, sequenced in a study of shared clonotypes between healthy human individuals. The data were produced by immunoSEQ multiplex PCR, yet TCRdb's version contains in-frame clones alone and is incomplete. The sample lists about 2.1 million clones, about 94% occurring once. Terminally differentiated effector memory CD45RA+ cells were excluded by CCR7 positive selection of CD45RO-negative cells. The sequencing sample was made of naive CD8+ T cells from PBMCs. These receptors were taken from a man younger than 35 in good health. Some clones in this sample may be carry-over from other donors' samples.

Concerning this clone: Distinct nucleotide sequences in the sample also encode this CDR3. The genes are TRBV6-5 and TRBJ2-2; maybe TRBD2 (5 bases). Trimming took off 2 bases at V and 5 bases at J, with 12 bases between the two ends. CDR3 length equals 15 residues. Germline-derived CDR1 and CDR2 are MNHEY and SVGAGI. The CDR3 DNA follows: TGTGCCAGCAGTTACCGCGGAGGTCGGACCGGGGAGCTGTTTTTT. Translated: CASSYRGGRTGELFF.

The chain is built from TRBV25-1 and TRBJ1-2; no firm D call. Germline V gene data show CDR1 as MGHDK and CDR2 as SYGVNS. This CDR3 comprises 14 residues. With 1 base removed from V and 6 bases from J, the gap between germline ends came to 12 bases. The CDR3 region is CASSELGLGDGYTF. For the CDR3, the DNA is TGTGCCAGCAGTGAATTAGGATTAGGAGATGGCTACACCTTC.

The V call is TRBV19, the J call TRBJ2-1, with D unresolved. The CDR3 contains 13 residues. V was cut by 7 bases and J by 5 bases, with 12 bases left in between. CDR1 is LNHDA and CDR2 is SQIVND in the germline V gene (reference sequence). CDR3 sequence: CASNMDANNEQFF. As DNA, the CDR3 is TGTGCCAGTAACATGGACGCTAACAATGAGCAGTTCTTC.